These 30 T cell receptor beta chains share one sample of origin, sequenced in a study of shared clonotypes between healthy human individuals. Sequenced by immunoSEQ multiplex PCR; TCRdb stores in-frame clones only, minus some. Here the sample spans a few million clones, 92% being singletons. Sequencing was carried out using naive CD4+ T cells from PBMCs. As for subset: CD45RA+ positively selected. These receptors came from a man between 18 and 29 years old in good health. Some clones in this sample may be carry-over from other donors' samples.

This rearrangement joins TRBV5-1 to TRBJ2-7; D ambiguous. Trimming cost V 4 bases and J 2 bases, with 16 bases left between them. Germline V gene sequence: CDR1 SGHRS, CDR2 YFSETQ. This CDR3 has 15 amino acids. The CDR3 nucleotides read TGCGCCAGCAGCCGGGTTCCCGGAAGTACCTACGAGCAGTACTTC. It encodes CASSRVPGSTYEQYF. Full variable domain (missing parts from reference TRBV5-1 and TRBJ2-7): KAGVTQTPRYLIKTRGQQVTLSCSPISGHRSVSWYQQTPGQGLQFLFEYFSETQRNKGNFPGRFSGRQFSNSRSEMNVSTLELGDSALYLCASSRVPGSTYEQYFGPGTRLTVT.

The V call is TRBV11-2, the J call TRBJ2-1; TRBD2 matches at 11 bases. This CDR3 is 15 amino acids long. Germline CDR1 reads SGHAT; CDR2 reads FQNNGV. V trimming: 3 bases; J trimming: 9 bases; junction bases outside the gene matches: 7. This CDR3 reads CASSFVAGGMGEQFF. The CDR3 DNA is TGTGCCAGCAGCTTCGTAGCGGGAGGGATGGGTGAGCAGTTCTTC.

The V gene is TRBV2, the J gene TRBJ2-3; 7 bases fit TRBD2. Germline CDR1 is SNHLY and CDR2 is FYNNEI. The CDR3 is 16 residues long. Unmatched junction bases numbered 11, after V lost 5 bases and J lost 3 bases. The CDR3 sequence: CASSLWGGEKTDTQYF. CDR3 sequence (DNA): TGTGCCAGCAGTCTATGGGGGGGGGAGAAGACAGATACGCAGTATTTT.

V is TRBV2 and J is TRBJ2-7; the D gene is possibly TRBD2 (5 bases). Germline assignment: CDR1 SNHLY and CDR2 FYNNEI. V shed 7 bases and J shed 3 bases, with 19 bases lying between them. CDR3 size: 15 residues. In nucleotides, the CDR3 is TGTGCCAGCAAGCTCCCACGGGGAAGAAACTACGAGCAGTACTTC. Amino acid sequence: CASKLPRGRNYEQYF.

V is TRBV7-2 and J is TRBJ1-3; no clear D. Germline CDR1 is SGHTA and CDR2 is FQGNSA. V gave up 3 bases and J gave up 12 bases, with 18 bases separating them. There are 14 residues in the CDR3. CDR3 sequence reads: CASSFGILPTGIYF. CDR3 sequence (DNA): TGTGCCAGCAGCTTTGGTATACTCCCCACCGGCATATATTTT.

This clone was recorded once. The J gene is TRBJ2-3, the V gene TRBV5-6, with D perhaps matching TRBD2 (7 bases). Per germline, CDR1 SGHDT and CDR2 YYEEEE. The V gene lost 5 bases and the J gene lost 3 bases, with 13 bases spanning the gap. The CDR3 runs 14 residues. CDR3 sequence reads: CASSRRGGTDTQYF. The CDR3 nucleotides read TGTGCCAGCAGTAGGAGGGGGGGAACAGATACGCAGTATTTT.

This chain links TRBV11-1 with TRBJ1-1, with D maybe TRBD1 (6 bases). V was trimmed by 5 bases and J by 5 bases, leaving 15 bases between them. The germline V gene encodes CDR1 SGHAT and CDR2 FQDESV (reference sequence). The CDR3 is 14 residues long. CDR3 bases: TGTGCCAGCAGCACCCACAGGGAGTCGACTGAAGCTTTCTTT. Translating gives CASSTHRESTEAFF.

The chain has TRBV21-1 and TRBJ1-4; the table's TRBD1 call for D was not verified on the DNA. TRBV21-1 is termed a pseudogene. The CDR3 sequence is 14 residues long. For the CDR3, the DNA is TGTGCCAGCGGACCAGGGGGGACTAATGAAAAACTGTTTTTT. This sequence encodes CASGPGGTNEKLFF.

The chain has TRBV9 and TRBJ2-7; the match to TRBD1 covers 10 bases. This CDR3 is 13 amino acids long. Losses at the gene ends were 3 bases for V and 7 bases for J; bases not matched to a gene: 4. Germline CDR1 reads SGDLS; CDR2 reads YYNGEE. The CDR3 is CASSGSGQGEQYF. CDR3 sequence (DNA): TGTGCCAGCAGCGGTTCGGGACAGGGGGAGCAGTACTTC. The whole variable domain, remainder taken from reference TRBV9 and TRBJ2-7, is DSGVTQTPKHLITATGQRVTLRCSPRSGDLSVYWYQQSLDQGLQFLIQYYNGEERAKGNILERFSAQQFPDLHSELNLSSLELGDSALYFCASSGSGQGEQYFGPGTRLTVT.

Regarding this clone: Other DNA sequences from this sample encode an identical CDR3 as well. The rearrangement links TRBV5-1 to TRBJ1-3; TRBD1 matches at 7 bases. Germline V gene data show CDR1 as SGHRS and CDR2 as YFSETQ. The CDR3 extends over 14 amino acids. V shed 4 bases and J 2 bases; nucleotides not matched to a gene: 3. CDR3 DNA sequence: TGCGCCAGCAGCCCTGACAGGGCTGGAAACACCATATATTTT. It yields the protein CASSPDRAGNTIYF.

The genes are TRBV2 and TRBJ2-7; maybe TRBD2 (5 bases). V dropped 1 base and J dropped 5 bases, with 15 bases sitting between them. Germline V gene data show CDR1 as SNHLY and CDR2 as FYNNEI. The CDR3 runs 15 residues. The CDR3 region is CASSEGAGPNNEQYF. The DNA of the CDR3 is TGTGCCAGCAGTGAAGGGGCGGGCCCTAATAACGAGCAGTACTTC.

The chain carries TRBV6-5 and TRBJ2-3; TRBD1 aligns across 9 bases. The V gene end was trimmed by 6 bases and the J gene end by 0 bases; junction bases not matched to a gene: 4. Germline-derived CDR1 and CDR2 are MNHEY and SVGAGI. The CDR3 sequence is 15 residues long. The CDR3 DNA is TGTGCCAGCAGCCGGACAGGGGTTAGCACAGATACGCAGTATTTT. Encoded protein: CASSRTGVSTDTQYF.

The chain joins TRBV11-2 to TRBJ1-1; D not certain. Trimming pared 1 base from V and 4 bases from J, leaving 19 bases between. The CDR3 length is 17 residues. CDR1 and CDR2 (germline): SGHAT, FQNNGV. CDR3 sequence: CASSLVLWERGGTEAFF. The DNA for the CDR3 is TGTGCCAGCAGCTTAGTTTTATGGGAGCGAGGTGGCACTGAAGCTTTCTTT.

The chain is built from TRBV9 and TRBJ1-2, with D tentatively TRBD1 (6 bases). Germline CDR1 SGDLS, CDR2 YYNGEE. V lost 0 bases, J lost 8 bases, and 11 bases lay in between. The CDR3 spans 13 residues. The DNA for the CDR3 is TGTGCCAGCAGCGTAGCTGCAGGGGACGGCTACACCTTC. This encodes CASSVAAGDGYTF.

V and J are TRBV9 and TRBJ2-3; the D gene could be TRBD1 or TRBD2 (6 bases each). The CDR3 runs to 15 residues. Trimming removed 1 base from V and 6 bases from J, with 15 bases in between. In germline, CDR1 is SGDLS, CDR2 YYNGEE. CDR3 loop: CASSVSGGSGDTQYF. The CDR3 DNA is TGTGCCAGCAGCGTATCCGGGGGCTCGGGGGATACGCAGTATTTT.

Note on this clone: The identical CDR3 is also encoded by other nucleotide sequences in the sample. The gene calls are TRBV10-3 and TRBJ2-5; 11 nucleotides match TRBD1. Germline V gene data show CDR1 as ENHRY and CDR2 as SYGVKD. The CDR3 loop spans 14 amino acids. With V trimmed by 5 bases and J by 3 bases, 2 bases remained unmatched. Written as DNA, the CDR3 is TGTGCCATCAGTCCGGGACAGGGGGAAGAGACCCAGTACTTC. The encoded protein is CAISPGQGEETQYF.

The chain employs TRBV20-1 and TRBJ1-1; D unresolved. Germline V gene lookup returns CDR1 DFQATT and CDR2 SNEGSKA (reference sequence). The length of the CDR3 is 10 residues. V shed 7 bases and J shed 1 base, with 4 bases lying between them. CDR3 region: CSGANTEAFF. The CDR3 bases are TGCAGTGGCGCGAACACTGAAGCTTTCTTT.

The CDR3 DNA follows: TGCGCCAGCAGCCAAGATTGGCAGGTTGAAAAACTGTTTTTT. As protein: CASSQDWQVEKLFF. This sequence joins TRBV4-3 and TRBJ1-4, with unresolved D. The CDR3 covers 14 residues. V shed 0 bases and J shed 7 bases, with 9 bases lying between them. CDR1 is LGHNA, CDR2 YSLEER, per germline.

The chain recombines TRBV6-5 with TRBJ1-1; D perhaps matches TRBD1 (5 bases). This CDR3 region has 13 residues. Per the germline V gene, CDR1 is MNHEY and CDR2 is SVGAGI. Between the trimmed V and J ends, which lost 5 bases and 4 bases, there was a span of 11 bases. The CDR3 sequence: CASSHPGSTEAFF. The CDR3 DNA sequence: TGTGCCAGCAGTCACCCAGGGTCCACTGAAGCTTTCTTT.

The chain is built from TRBV15 and TRBJ1-2; 9 bases fit TRBD1. The ends lost 0 bases at V and 8 bases at J; junction bases unmatched: 10. Germline assignment: CDR1 LNHNV and CDR2 YYDKDF (reference sequence). CDR3 length equals 16 residues. The CDR3 loop reads CATSRERTGVYSGYTF. In DNA form, the CDR3 reads TGTGCCACCAGCAGAGAAAGGACAGGGGTTTATAGCGGCTACACCTTC.

The rearrangement uses TRBV28 and TRBJ2-1, with 7 bases lining up with TRBD2. Looked up from germline, CDR1 is MDHEN and CDR2 is SYDVKM. The CDR3 covers 14 residues. J lost 2 bases, V lost 7 bases, and 5 bases had no gene match. Written as DNA, the CDR3 is TGTGCCAGCAATCCGGGACTACCCTACAATGAGCAGTTCTTC. Amino acids: CASNPGLPYNEQFF.

The V gene is TRBV5-1, the J gene TRBJ1-1, with 8 positions matching TRBD1. The J segment lost 2 bases and the V segment lost 3 bases, leaving 6 bases of the junction unmatched. The CDR3 length is 15 residues. From germline, CDR1 is SGHRS and CDR2 YFSETQ. Here the CDR3 reads CASSYSDRGNTEAFF. In nucleotides, the CDR3 is TGCGCCAGCAGCTATAGCGACAGGGGTAACACTGAAGCTTTCTTT.

This clone turned up a few times. The chain has TRBV25-1 and TRBJ1-1; tentative D call: TRBD1 (6 bases). Trimming shortened V by 8 bases and J by 3 bases, and 19 bases separated the two germline ends. Per germline, CDR1 MGHDK and CDR2 SYGVNS. The CDR3 is 15 residues long. CDR3 amino acids: CASDTLRRGYTEAFF. The CDR3 DNA follows: TGTGCCAGCGATACCCTCCGGAGGGGGTACACTGAAGCTTTCTTT.

The rearrangement links TRBV7-3 to TRBJ1-3; D is unresolved. The germline CDR1 and CDR2 sequences are SGHTA and FQGTGA. The CDR3 is made up of 12 amino acids. The V and J ends lost 6 bases and 4 bases respectively, with 7 bases between them. CDR3 sequence (DNA): TGTGCCAGCAGGGGTGGGGGAAACACCATATATTTT. Translation: CASRGGGNTIYF.

The J gene is TRBJ2-7, the V gene TRBV27, with TRBD2 identical over 10 bases. Germline V lookup: CDR1 MNHEY, CDR2 SMNVEV (reference sequence). The CDR3 is 20 amino acids. J lost 0 bases, V lost 0 bases, and 14 bases had no gene match. CDR3 loop: CASSLSDGRTASGSSYEQYF. CDR3 bases: TGTGCCAGCAGTTTATCCGATGGCCGGACGGCTAGCGGGAGCTCCTACGAGCAGTACTTC.

The rearrangement links TRBV5-1 to TRBJ2-7; tentatively, D is TRBD1 (6 bases). Germline assignment: CDR1 SGHRS and CDR2 YFSETQ. The CDR3 has 14 residues. V was shortened by 4 bases and J by 3 bases, with 14 bases between the two germline ends. CDR3 sequence (DNA): TGCGCCAGCAGCCCCGGGGACACCATCTACGAGCAGTACTTC. Residues: CASSPGDTIYEQYF.

The V gene is TRBV13, the J gene TRBJ2-1; 13 bases are shared with TRBD2. V trimming: 5 bases; J trimming: 7 bases; junction bases outside the gene matches: 5. The CDR3 spans 15 residues. The germline V gene has CDR1 PRHDT and CDR2 FYEKMQ (reference sequence). The chain's CDR3 is CASSLRLAGGNEQFF. As DNA, the CDR3 is TGTGCCAGCAGCCTTCGACTAGCGGGAGGTAATGAGCAGTTCTTC.

CDR3 DNA sequence: TGTGCCAGCAGCCAAGATCCACTCCACTCAGAGGAGACCCAGTACTTC. Its translation is CASSQDPLHSEETQYF. The chain is built from TRBV4-2 and TRBJ2-5; no definite D call. The germline CDR1 and CDR2 sequences are LGHNA and YNFKEQ. CDR3 length equals 16 residues. V shed 0 bases and J shed 5 bases, with 16 bases lying between them.

This rearrangement joins TRBV9 to TRBJ2-1; 8 bases map to TRBD2. The CDR3 covers 16 residues. From germline, CDR1 is SGDLS and CDR2 YYNGEE. V was pared by 4 bases and J by 1 base, with 7 bases of the junction left unmatched. The DNA for the CDR3 is TGTGCCAGCAGCCCCCGGATAGCGGGATCCTACAATGAGCAGTTCTTC. Translated: CASSPRIAGSYNEQFF. Full variable domain (outside the CDR3, taken from reference TRBV9 and TRBJ2-1): DSGVTQTPKHLITATGQRVTLRCSPRSGDLSVYWYQQSLDQGLQFLIQYYNGEERAKGNILERFSAQQFPDLHSELNLSSLELGDSALYFCASSPRIAGSYNEQFFGPGTRLTVL.

V usage is TRBV30 and J usage is TRBJ2-1; TRBD2 is a possible D gene (5 bases). Trimming took 5 bases from V and 4 from J, leaving 12 bases between them. Germline CDR1 reads GTSNPN; CDR2 reads SVGIG (reference sequence). The CDR3 covers 13 residues. The CDR3 coding sequence is TGTGCCTGGGATATTACTAGATACAATGAGCAGTTCTTC. It yields the protein CAWDITRYNEQFF.